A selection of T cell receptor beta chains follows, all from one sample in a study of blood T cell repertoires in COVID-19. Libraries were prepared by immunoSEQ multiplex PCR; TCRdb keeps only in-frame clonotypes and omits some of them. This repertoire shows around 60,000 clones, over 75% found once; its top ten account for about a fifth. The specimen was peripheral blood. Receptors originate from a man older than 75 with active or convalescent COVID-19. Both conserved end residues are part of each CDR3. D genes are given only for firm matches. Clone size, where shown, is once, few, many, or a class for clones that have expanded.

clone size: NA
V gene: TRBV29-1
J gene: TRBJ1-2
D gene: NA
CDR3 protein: CSVAGNGYTF
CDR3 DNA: TGCAGCGTAGCAGGGAATGGCTACACCTTC

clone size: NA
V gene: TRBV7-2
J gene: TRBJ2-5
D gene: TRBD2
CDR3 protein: CASSLQAGPGETQYF
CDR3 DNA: TGTGCCAGCAGCTTACAAGCGGGGCCCGGGGAGACCCAGTACTTC

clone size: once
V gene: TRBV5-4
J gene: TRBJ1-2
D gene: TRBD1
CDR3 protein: CASSSRQGGFYGYTF
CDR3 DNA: TGTGCCAGCAGCTCCCGACAGGGGGGATTCTATGGCTACACCTTC

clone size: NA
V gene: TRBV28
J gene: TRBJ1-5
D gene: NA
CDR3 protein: CASSLARGPQIGFYQPQHF
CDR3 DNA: TGTGCCAGCAGTTTGGCCCGTGGGCCGCAAATCGGATTTTATCAGCCCCAGCATTTT

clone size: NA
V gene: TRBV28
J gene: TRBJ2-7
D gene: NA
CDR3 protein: CASSVVLHEQYF
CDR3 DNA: TGTGCCAGCTCGGTAGTGTTGCACGAGCAGTACTTC

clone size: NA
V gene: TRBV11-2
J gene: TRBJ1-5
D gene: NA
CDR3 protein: CASSQGHNQPQHF
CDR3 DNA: TGTGCCAGCAGCCAGGGGCACAATCAGCCCCAGCATTTT

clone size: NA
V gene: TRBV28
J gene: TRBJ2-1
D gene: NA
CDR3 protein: CASRVSVNEQFF
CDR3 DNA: TGTGCCAGCAGAGTAAGCGTCAATGAGCAGTTCTTC

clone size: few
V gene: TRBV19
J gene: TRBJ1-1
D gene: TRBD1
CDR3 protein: CASSIRGRENTEAFF
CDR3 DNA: TGTGCCAGTAGTATAAGGGGGCGCGAGAACACTGAAGCTTTCTTT

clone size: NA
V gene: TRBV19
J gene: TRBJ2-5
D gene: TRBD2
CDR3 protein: CASAVAGAGETQYF
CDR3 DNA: TGTGCCAGTGCAGTAGCGGGAGCGGGGGAGACCCAGTACTTC

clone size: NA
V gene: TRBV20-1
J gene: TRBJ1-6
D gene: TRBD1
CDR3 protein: CSASQGGLFDSPLHF
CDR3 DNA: TGCAGTGCTAGTCAAGGGGGCCTCTTTGATTCACCCCTCCACTTT

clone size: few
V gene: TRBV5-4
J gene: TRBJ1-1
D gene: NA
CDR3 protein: CASGAVMNTEAFF
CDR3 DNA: TGTGCCAGCGGGGCGGTAATGAACACTGAAGCTTTCTTT

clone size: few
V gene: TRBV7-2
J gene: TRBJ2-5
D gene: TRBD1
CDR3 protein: CASSMNRGFQETQYF
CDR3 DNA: TGTGCCAGCAGCATGAACAGGGGGTTCCAAGAGACCCAGTACTTC

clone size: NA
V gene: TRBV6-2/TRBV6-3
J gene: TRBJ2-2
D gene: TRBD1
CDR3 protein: CASGQPRDSITGELFF
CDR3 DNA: TGTGCCAGCGGCCAACCTAGGGACAGTATCACCGGGGAGCTGTTTTTT

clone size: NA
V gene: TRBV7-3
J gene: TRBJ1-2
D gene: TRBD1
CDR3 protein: CASSSPGQLVYGYTF
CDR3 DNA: TGTGCCAGCAGCTCACCGGGACAGCTAGTCTATGGCTACACCTTC

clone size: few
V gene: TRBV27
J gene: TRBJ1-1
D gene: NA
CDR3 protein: CASSINRAAEAFF
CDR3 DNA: TGTGCCAGCAGTATAAACAGGGCGGCTGAAGCTTTCTTT

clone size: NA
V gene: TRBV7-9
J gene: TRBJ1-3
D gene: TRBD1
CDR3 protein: CASSSQGASDGNTIYF
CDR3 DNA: TGTGCCAGCAGCTCTCAGGGGGCGTCAGATGGAAACACCATATATTTT

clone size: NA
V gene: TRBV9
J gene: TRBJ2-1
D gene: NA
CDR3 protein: CASSVGTGRFSEQFF
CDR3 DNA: TGTGCCAGCAGCGTAGGGACTGGTCGTTTTTCGGAGCAGTTCTTC

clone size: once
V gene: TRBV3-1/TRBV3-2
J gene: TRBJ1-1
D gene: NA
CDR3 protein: CASSGGRDTEAFF
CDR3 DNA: TGTGCCAGCAGCGGAGGGCGCGACACTGAAGCTTTCTTT

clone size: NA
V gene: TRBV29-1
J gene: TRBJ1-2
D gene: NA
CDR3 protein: CSAPSGYGYTF
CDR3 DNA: TGCAGCGCTCCCTCAGGCTATGGCTACACCTTC

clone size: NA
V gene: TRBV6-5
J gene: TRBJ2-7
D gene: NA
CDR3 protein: CASSSPRAGALQYF
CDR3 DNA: TGTGCCAGCAGTTCCCCCAGAGCGGGCGCGTTGCAGTACTTC

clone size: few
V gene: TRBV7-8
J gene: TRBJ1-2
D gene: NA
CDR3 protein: CASSLGIDGYTF
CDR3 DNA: TGTGCCAGCAGCTTAGGAATAGATGGCTACACCTTC

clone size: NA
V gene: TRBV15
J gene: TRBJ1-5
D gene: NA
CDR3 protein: CATSRASRNQPQHF
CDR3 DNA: TGTGCCACCAGCAGAGCTAGCCGGAATCAGCCCCAGCATTTT

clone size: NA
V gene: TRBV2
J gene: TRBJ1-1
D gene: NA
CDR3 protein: CASRKRQEVAEAFF
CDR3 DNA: TGTGCCAGCAGGAAACGACAGGAGGTGGCTGAAGCTTTCTTT

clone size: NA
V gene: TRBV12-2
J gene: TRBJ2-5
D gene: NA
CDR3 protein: CASRLVSNQETQYF
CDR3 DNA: TGTGCAAGTCGCTTAGTCTCTAACCAAGAGACCCAGTACTTC

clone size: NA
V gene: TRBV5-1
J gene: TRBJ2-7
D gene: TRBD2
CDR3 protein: CASKIGAGGLYEQYF
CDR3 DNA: TGCGCCAGCAAGATAGGAGCGGGGGGGCTGTACGAGCAGTACTTC

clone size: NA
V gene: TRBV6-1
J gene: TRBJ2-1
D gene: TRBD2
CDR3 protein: CASSDARTSGRNEQFF
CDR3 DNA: TGTGCCAGCAGTGATGCTAGGACTAGCGGGAGGAATGAGCAGTTCTTC

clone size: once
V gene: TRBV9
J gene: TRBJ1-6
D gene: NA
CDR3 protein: CASSRGYNSPLHF
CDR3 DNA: TGTGCCAGCAGCAGGGGTTACAATTCACCCCTCCACTTT

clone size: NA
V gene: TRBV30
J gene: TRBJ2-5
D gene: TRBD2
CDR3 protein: CAWKGLAGVETQYF
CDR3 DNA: TGTGCCTGGAAAGGACTAGCGGGAGTCGAGACCCAGTACTTC

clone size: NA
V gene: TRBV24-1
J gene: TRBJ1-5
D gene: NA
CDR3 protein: CATSGQINQPQHF
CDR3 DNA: TGTGCCACCAGTGGACAGATCAATCAGCCCCAGCATTTT

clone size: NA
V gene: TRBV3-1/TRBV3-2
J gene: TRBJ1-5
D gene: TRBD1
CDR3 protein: CAGPFIGTGSIESQPQHF
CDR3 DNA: TGTGCCGGCCCATTTATCGGGACAGGATCTATAGAGAGTCAGCCCCAGCATTTT

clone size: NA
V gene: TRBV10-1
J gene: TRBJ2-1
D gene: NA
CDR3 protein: CAVVDGGNNEQFF
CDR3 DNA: TGCGCCGTCGTGGACGGAGGAAACAATGAGCAGTTCTTC

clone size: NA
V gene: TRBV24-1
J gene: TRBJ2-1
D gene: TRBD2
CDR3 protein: CATSDSLFPSGRADEQFF
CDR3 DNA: TGTGCCACCAGTGATTCCCTCTTTCCTAGCGGGAGGGCTGATGAGCAGTTCTTC

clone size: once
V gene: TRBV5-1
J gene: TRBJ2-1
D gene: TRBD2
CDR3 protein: CASSFTLAGGSYNEQFF
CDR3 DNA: TGCGCCAGCAGCTTCACCTTAGCGGGGGGGTCCTACAATGAGCAGTTCTTC

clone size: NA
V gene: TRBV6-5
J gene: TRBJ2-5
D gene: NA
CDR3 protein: CASSYSWHKETQYF
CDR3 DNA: TGTGCCAGCAGTTACTCGTGGCATAAAGAGACCCAGTACTTC

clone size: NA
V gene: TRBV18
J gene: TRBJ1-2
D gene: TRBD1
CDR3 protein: CASSQRPGQGTGYTF
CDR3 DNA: TGTGCCAGCTCGCAAAGACCGGGACAGGGGACTGGCTACACCTTC

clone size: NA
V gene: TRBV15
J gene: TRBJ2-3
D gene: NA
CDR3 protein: CATKKGGLTDTQYF
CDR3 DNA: TGTGCCACCAAGAAAGGGGGTCTTACAGATACGCAGTATTTT

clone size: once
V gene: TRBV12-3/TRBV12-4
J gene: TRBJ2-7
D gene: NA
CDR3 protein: CASSSGYLHEQYF
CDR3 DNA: TGTGCCAGCAGTTCAGGGTACCTCCACGAGCAGTACTTC

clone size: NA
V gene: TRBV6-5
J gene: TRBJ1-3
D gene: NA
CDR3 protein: CASSYSRGDTIYF
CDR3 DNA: TGTGCCAGCAGTTACTCGCGGGGAGACACCATATATTTT

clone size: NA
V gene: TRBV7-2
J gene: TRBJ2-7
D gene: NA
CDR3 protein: CASGWKGLYEQYF
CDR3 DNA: TGTGCCTCGGGCTGGAAGGGGTTGTACGAGCAGTACTTC

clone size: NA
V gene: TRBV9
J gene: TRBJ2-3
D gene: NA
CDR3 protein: CASSVGATDTQYF
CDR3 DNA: TGTGCCAGCAGCGTGGGGGCCACAGATACGCAGTATTTT